This T cell receptor beta chain was found in a study of shared clonotypes between healthy human individuals. The study, taken as a whole, reports: Naive subsets typically showed greater estimated richness than memory subsets.

Germline-derived CDR1 and CDR2 are MNHEY and SMNVEV (reference sequence). This CDR3 contains 11 residues. V gave up 7 bases and J gave up 3 bases, with 7 bases separating them. The data were produced by immunoSEQ multiplex PCR, yet TCRdb's version contains in-frame clones alone and is incomplete. This table has 2 million to 2.5 million clones, about 94% appearing once. In the case of this clone: Its antigen is not identified.

This TCR derives from a man aged 18 to 30 in good health. Sample: naive CD4+ T cells sorted from blood. Regarding subset: CD45RA+ positively selected. V and J are TRBV27 and TRBJ2-7; TRBD2 might be the D (5 bases). The CDR3 DNA reads as TGTGCCAGCATGGCGGGCTACGAGCAGTACTTC. Translation: CASMAGYEQYF.